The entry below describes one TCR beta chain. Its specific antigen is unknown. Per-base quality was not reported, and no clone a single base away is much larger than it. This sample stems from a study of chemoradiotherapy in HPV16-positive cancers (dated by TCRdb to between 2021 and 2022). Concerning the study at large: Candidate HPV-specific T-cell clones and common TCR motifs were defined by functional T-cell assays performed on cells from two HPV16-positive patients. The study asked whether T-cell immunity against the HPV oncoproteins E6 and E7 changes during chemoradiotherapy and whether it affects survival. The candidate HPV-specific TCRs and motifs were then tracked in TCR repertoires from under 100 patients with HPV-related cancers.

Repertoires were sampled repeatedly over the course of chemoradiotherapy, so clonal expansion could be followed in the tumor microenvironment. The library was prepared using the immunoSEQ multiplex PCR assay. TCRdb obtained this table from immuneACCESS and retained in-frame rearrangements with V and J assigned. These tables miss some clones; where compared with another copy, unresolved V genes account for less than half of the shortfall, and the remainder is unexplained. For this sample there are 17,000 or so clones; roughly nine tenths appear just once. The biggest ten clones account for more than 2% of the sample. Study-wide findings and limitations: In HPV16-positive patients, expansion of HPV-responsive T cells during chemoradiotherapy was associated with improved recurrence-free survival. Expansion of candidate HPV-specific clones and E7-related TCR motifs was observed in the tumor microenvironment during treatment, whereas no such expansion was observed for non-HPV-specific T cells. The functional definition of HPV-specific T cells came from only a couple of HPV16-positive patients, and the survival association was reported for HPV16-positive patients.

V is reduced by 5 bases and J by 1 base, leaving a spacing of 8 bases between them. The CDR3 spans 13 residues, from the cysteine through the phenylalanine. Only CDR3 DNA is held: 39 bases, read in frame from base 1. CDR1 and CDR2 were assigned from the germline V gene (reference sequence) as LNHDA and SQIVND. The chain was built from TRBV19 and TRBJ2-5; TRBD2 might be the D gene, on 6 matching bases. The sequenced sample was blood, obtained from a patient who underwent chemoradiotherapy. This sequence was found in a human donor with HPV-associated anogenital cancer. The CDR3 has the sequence CASSGDFQETQYF. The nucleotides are TGTGCCAGTAGTGGGGACTTCCAAGAGACCCAGTACTTC.